A selection of T cell receptor beta chains follows, all from one sample in a study of human T cells and chemical hapten exposure. TCRdb fed the 5' RACE reads into MiXCR, producing one record per CDR3 protein. The sample holds 100,000 to 120,000 distinct CDR3 sequences, roughly 19% seen once. Receptors originate from a human donor in good health. CDR3s include the opening cysteine and the closing phenylalanine or tryptophan. D genes are given only for firm matches. Clone size appears in some rows only: once, few, many, or a class for an expanded clone.

J gene	V gene	clone size	D gene	CDR3 protein	CDR3 DNA
TRBJ1-5	TRBV9	many	-	CASSVDPRDQPQHF	TGTGCCAGCAGCGTAGACCCGAGGGATCAGCCCCAGCATTTT
TRBJ1-3	TRBV6-1	-	-	CASSIDRDSGNTIYF	TGTGCCAGCAGTATCGACCGGGACTCTGGAAACACCATATATTTT
TRBJ2-5	TRBV7-9	-	-	CASSPPFTGQETQYF	TGTGCCAGCAGCCCGCCCTTTACAGGACAAGAGACCCAGTACTTC
TRBJ2-5	TRBV7-2	few	TRBD2	CASSWGGREAETQYF	TGTGCCAGCAGCTGGGGGGGGCGGGAGGCGGAGACCCAGTACTTC
TRBJ2-1	TRBV7-2	-	TRBD2	CASSPRTSGGISPYNEQFF	TGTGCCAGCAGCCCTAGGACTAGCGGGGGGATATCCCCCTACAATGAGCAGTTCTTC
TRBJ1-4	TRBV6-5	-	-	CASSHDGPGEKLFF	TGTGCCAGCAGTCACGACGGCCCGGGGGAAAAACTGTTTTTT
TRBJ2-3	TRBV14	few	-	CASSQQLSSTDTQYF	TGTGCCAGCAGCCAACAGCTGTCTAGCACAGATACGCAGTATTTT
TRBJ2-1	TRBV29-1	many	-	CSVAGGGSYNEQFF	TGCAGCGTTGCAGGCGGTGGCTCCTACAATGAGCAGTTCTTC
TRBJ2-3	TRBV5-6	-	-	CASNTDIPGTQYF	TGTGCCAGCAACACCGATATCCCCGGGACGCAGTATTTT
TRBJ1-6	TRBV6-1	-	-	CASRKGNSPLHF	TGTGCCAGCAGAAAAGGGAATTCACCCCTCCACTTT
TRBJ2-1	TRBV6-5	-	TRBD2	CASSPLAGDNEQFF	TGTGCCAGCAGTCCGCTAGCGGGAGATAATGAGCAGTTCTTC
TRBJ2-1	TRBV7-3	-	-	CASSLVSRGNEQFF	TGTGCCAGCAGCTTAGTTTCCCGGGGGAATGAGCAGTTCTTC
TRBJ1-6	TRBV3-1	few	TRBD1	CASSLGQSNSPLHF	TGTGCCAGCAGCCTGGGACAGAGTAATTCACCCCTCCACTTT